These T cell receptor beta chains were read from a single sample in a study of blood T cell repertoires in COVID-19. Clones were read by immunoSEQ multiplex PCR, and TCRdb kept only the in-frame ones, dropping some. The sample carries about 240,000 clones, approximately 85% recorded once. What was sequenced was peripheral blood. These receptors came from a woman in her sixties with active or convalescent COVID-19. CDR3s leave out the opening cysteine and the closing phenylalanine or tryptophan. Each record gives: CDR3 protein, J gene, V gene, clone size. Clone size is shown for a subset of rows, as once, few, many or a class of expanded clone.

cdr3_aa: ASSLDRSSGSGGYEQY
j_call: TRBJ2-7
v_call: TRBV11-2
clone_size: NA

cdr3_aa: ASTPVATSGGTYEQY
j_call: TRBJ2-7
v_call: TRBV19
clone_size: NA

cdr3_aa: ASSPVRGNSPLH
j_call: TRBJ1-6
v_call: TRBV7-8
clone_size: NA

cdr3_aa: ASSLEALASNEQF
j_call: TRBJ2-1
v_call: TRBV7-2
clone_size: NA

cdr3_aa: ASSYQVVSDTQY
j_call: TRBJ2-3
v_call: TRBV6-6
clone_size: NA

cdr3_aa: ATSSQAYYGYT
j_call: TRBJ1-2
v_call: TRBV6-5
clone_size: NA

cdr3_aa: ASSYPQGTGSKLF
j_call: TRBJ1-4
v_call: TRBV6-5
clone_size: NA

cdr3_aa: ASSVATGQPQH
j_call: TRBJ1-5
v_call: TRBV9
clone_size: NA

cdr3_aa: ASSGHREGNAGELF
j_call: TRBJ2-2
v_call: TRBV19
clone_size: NA

cdr3_aa: ASSQHGRGI
j_call: TRBJ1-1
v_call: TRBV19
clone_size: NA

cdr3_aa: ASSRGSSGASTDTQY
j_call: TRBJ2-3
v_call: TRBV7-8
clone_size: once

cdr3_aa: ASSSGWTEETQY
j_call: TRBJ2-5
v_call: TRBV5-6
clone_size: many

cdr3_aa: ASSLVQGGSTEAF
j_call: TRBJ1-1
v_call: TRBV7-8
clone_size: NA

cdr3_aa: ASGRERAYNEQF
j_call: TRBJ2-1
v_call: TRBV27
clone_size: once

cdr3_aa: ASSQAGGGPGFSYNEQF
j_call: TRBJ2-1
v_call: TRBV3-1/TRBV3-2
clone_size: NA

cdr3_aa: ASSMAQDGSTEAF
j_call: TRBJ1-1
v_call: TRBV19
clone_size: once

cdr3_aa: SASYPSTDTQY
j_call: TRBJ2-3
v_call: TRBV20-1
clone_size: NA

cdr3_aa: ASSLGGRGNQPQH
j_call: TRBJ1-5
v_call: TRBV5-1
clone_size: NA

cdr3_aa: ASSQGSGSSYNEQF
j_call: TRBJ2-1
v_call: TRBV3-1/TRBV3-2
clone_size: NA

cdr3_aa: ASSEYRDLDTQY
j_call: TRBJ2-3
v_call: TRBV6-1
clone_size: NA

cdr3_aa: ASSPWEGLDGYT
j_call: TRBJ1-2
v_call: TRBV3-1/TRBV3-2
clone_size: NA

cdr3_aa: ASSIRDMQETQY
j_call: TRBJ2-5
v_call: TRBV5-1
clone_size: NA

cdr3_aa: ASRLAGDTGELF
j_call: TRBJ2-2
v_call: TRBV7-8
clone_size: NA

cdr3_aa: ASSETGDAF
j_call: TRBJ1-1
v_call: TRBV6-1
clone_size: NA

cdr3_aa: ASSVGGGQGKGYT
j_call: TRBJ1-2
v_call: TRBV2
clone_size: NA

cdr3_aa: ASSSGIYGYT
j_call: TRBJ1-2
v_call: TRBV11-2
clone_size: NA

cdr3_aa: ASSRSSGGFDTQY
j_call: TRBJ2-3
v_call: TRBV7-3
clone_size: NA

cdr3_aa: ASSQDTAGARYRGTEAF
j_call: TRBJ1-1
v_call: TRBV4-1
clone_size: NA